A single sample gave rise to the 2 T cell receptor beta chains below, sequenced in a study of shared clonotypes between healthy human individuals. Repertoires were generated with immunoSEQ multiplex PCR, while TCRdb's copy carries only in-frame clones and drops some. The table includes more than 2,000,000 clones, approximately 95% detected once. Sequences were obtained from naive CD4+ T cells from PBMCs. Subset specified: CD45RA+ positively selected. Receptors originate from a man aged 18 to 30 in good health. Some clones in this sample may be carry-over from other donors' samples.

A note on this clone: The sample holds other DNA sequences that translate to the same CDR3. V is TRBV5-1 and J is TRBJ2-3; D remains unclear. Germline V gene sequence: CDR1 SGHRS, CDR2 YFSETQ. The CDR3 contains 14 residues. V was clipped by 4 bases and J by 3 bases, with 12 bases between them. CDR3 in DNA: TGCGCCAGCAGCCCCGGCCCACCGACAGATACGCAGTATTTT. Translating it yields CASSPGPPTDTQYF.

This chain links TRBV18 with TRBJ2-1; 7 bases align to TRBD2. From germline, CDR1 is KGHSH and CDR2 LQKENI. The CDR3 is 13 residues long. After removal of 3 bases from V and 10 bases from J, the junction contained 6 bases not matched to a gene. The chain's CDR3 is CASSPLVGGEQFF. DNA for the CDR3: TGTGCCAGCTCACCGCTAGTGGGAGGGGAGCAGTTCTTC.